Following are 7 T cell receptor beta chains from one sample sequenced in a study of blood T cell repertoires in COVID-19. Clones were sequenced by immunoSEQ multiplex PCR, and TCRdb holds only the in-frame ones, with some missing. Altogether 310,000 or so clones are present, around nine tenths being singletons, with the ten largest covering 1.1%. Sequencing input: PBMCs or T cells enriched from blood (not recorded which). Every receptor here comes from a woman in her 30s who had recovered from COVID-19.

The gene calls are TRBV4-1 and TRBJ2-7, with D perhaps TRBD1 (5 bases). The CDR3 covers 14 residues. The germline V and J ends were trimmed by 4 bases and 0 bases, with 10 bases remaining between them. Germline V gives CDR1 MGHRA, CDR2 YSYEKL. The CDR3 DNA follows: TGCGCCAGCAGCCCAGAGACAGACTCCTACGAGCAGTACTTC. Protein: CASSPETDSYEQYF.

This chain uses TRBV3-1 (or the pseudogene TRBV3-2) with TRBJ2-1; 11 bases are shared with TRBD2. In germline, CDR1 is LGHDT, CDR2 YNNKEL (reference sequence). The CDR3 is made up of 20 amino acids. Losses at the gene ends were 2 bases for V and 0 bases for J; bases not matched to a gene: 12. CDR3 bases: TGTGCCAGCAGCCAAATAGCGGGAGGGGTTATCGGAAGCTCCTACAATGAGCAGTTCTTC. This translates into CASSQIAGGVIGSSYNEQFF.

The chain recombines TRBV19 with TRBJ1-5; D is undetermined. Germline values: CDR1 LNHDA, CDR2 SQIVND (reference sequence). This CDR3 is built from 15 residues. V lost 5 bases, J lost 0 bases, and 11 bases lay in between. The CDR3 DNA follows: TGTGCCAGTAGTTACGATACCTATAGCAATCAGCCCCAGCATTTT. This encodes CASSYDTYSNQPQHF.

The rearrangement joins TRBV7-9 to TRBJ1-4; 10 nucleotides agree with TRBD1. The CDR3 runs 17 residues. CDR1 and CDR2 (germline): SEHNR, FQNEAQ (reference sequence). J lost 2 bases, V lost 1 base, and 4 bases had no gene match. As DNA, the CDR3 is TGTGCCAGCAGCTTAGTGGGACAGGGGATTACTAATGAAAAACTGTTTTTT. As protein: CASSLVGQGITNEKLFF.

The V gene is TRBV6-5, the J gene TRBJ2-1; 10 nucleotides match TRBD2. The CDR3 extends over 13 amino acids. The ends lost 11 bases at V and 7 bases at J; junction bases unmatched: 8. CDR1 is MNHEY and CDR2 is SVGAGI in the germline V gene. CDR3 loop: CASRASGRNEQFF. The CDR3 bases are TGTGCCTCCCGGGCTAGCGGGAGAAATGAGCAGTTCTTC.

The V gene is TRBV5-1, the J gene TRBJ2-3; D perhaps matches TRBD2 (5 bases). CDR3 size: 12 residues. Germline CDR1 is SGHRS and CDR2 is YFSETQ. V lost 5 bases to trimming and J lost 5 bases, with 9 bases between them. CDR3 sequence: CASRKEGDTQYF. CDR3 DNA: TGCGCCAGCAGAAAAGAGGGAGATACGCAGTATTTT.

The CDR3 is CASSSLNPNTGELFF. The DNA for the CDR3 is TGCGCCAGCAGCTCCCTTAATCCGAACACCGGGGAGCTGTTTTTT. The rearrangement joins TRBV5-1 to TRBJ2-2, with unresolved D. CDR3 length equals 15 residues. Germline V CDR1 and CDR2: SGHRS, YFSETQ. Between the trimmed V and J ends, which lost 3 bases and 0 bases, there was a span of 9 bases.